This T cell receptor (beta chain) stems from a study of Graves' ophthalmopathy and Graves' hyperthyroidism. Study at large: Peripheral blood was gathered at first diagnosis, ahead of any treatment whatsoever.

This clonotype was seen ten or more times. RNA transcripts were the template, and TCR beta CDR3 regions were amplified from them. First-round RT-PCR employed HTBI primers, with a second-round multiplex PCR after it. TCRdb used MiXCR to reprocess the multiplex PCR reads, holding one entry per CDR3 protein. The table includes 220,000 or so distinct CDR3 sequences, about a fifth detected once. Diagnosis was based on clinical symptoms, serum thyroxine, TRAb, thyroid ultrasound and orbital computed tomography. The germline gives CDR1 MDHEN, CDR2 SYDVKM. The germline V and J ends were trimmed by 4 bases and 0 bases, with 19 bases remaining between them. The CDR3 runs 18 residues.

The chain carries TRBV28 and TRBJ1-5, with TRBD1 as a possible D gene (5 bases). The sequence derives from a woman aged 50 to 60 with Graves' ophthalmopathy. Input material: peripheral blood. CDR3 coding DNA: TGTGCCAGCAGTTCCTCCGGGGGGGATCGCTATAGCAATCAGCCCCAGCATTTT. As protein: CASSSSGGDRYSNQPQHF.